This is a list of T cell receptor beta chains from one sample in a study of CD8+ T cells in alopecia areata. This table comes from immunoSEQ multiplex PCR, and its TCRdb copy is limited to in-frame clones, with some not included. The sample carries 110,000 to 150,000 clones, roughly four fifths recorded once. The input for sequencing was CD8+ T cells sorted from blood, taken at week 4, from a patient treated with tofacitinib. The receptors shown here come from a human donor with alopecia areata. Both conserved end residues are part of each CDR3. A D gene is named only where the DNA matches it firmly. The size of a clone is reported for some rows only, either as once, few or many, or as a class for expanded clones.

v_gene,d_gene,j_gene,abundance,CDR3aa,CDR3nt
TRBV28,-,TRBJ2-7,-,CASNTGSYEQYF,TGTGCCAGCAATACGGGATCCTACGAGCAGTACTTC
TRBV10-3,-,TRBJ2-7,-,CAISEGPTGPSSYEQYF,TGTGCCATCAGTGAGGGCCCGACAGGTCCGAGCTCCTACGAGCAGTACTTC
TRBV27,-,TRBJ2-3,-,CASSLLNGGETTDTQYF,TGTGCCAGCAGTTTACTGAATGGTGGGGAAACCACAGATACGCAGTATTTT
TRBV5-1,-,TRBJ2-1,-,CASSLDGGNEQFF,TGCGCCAGCAGCTTGGACGGCGGCAATGAGCAGTTCTTC
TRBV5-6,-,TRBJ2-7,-,CASSSPGGYEQYF,TGTGCCAGCAGCTCACCCGGGGGCTACGAGCAGTACTTC
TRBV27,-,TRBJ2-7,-,CASSPFGAPYEQYF,TGTGCCAGCAGCCCTTTTGGGGCTCCCTACGAGCAGTACTTC
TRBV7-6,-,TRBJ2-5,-,CASSLAQPLQETQYF,TGTGCCAGCAGCTTAGCACAGCCTCTCCAAGAGACCCAGTACTTC
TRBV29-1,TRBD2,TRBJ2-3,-,CSVEGLDLGRTQYF,TGCAGCGTTGAGGGACTAGACCTGGGGAGGACGCAGTATTTT
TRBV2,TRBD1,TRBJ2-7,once,CASSPGTGYEQYF,TGTGCCAGCAGTCCCGGGACAGGTTACGAGCAGTACTTC
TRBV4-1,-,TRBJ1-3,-,CASSHSIRDITPGNTIYF,TGCGCCAGCAGCCACTCTATCCGGGACATCACCCCCGGAAACACCATATATTTT
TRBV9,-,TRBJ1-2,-,CASSVEGPNYGYTF,TGTGCCAGCAGCGTAGAGGGGCCAAACTATGGCTACACCTTC
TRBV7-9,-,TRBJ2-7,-,CASSSDRSSYEQYF,TGTGCCAGCAGCTCGGACCGGAGCTCCTACGAGCAGTACTTC
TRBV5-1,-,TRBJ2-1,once,CASSFSNHNEQFF,TGCGCCAGCAGCTTCAGCAACCACAATGAGCAGTTCTTC
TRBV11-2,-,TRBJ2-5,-,CASSSVIGGPMEQETQYF,TGTGCCAGCAGCTCCGTTATAGGAGGGCCGATGGAACAAGAGACCCAGTACTTC
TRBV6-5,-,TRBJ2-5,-,CASSPGPSQETQYF,TGTGCCAGCAGTCCCGGACCCTCCCAAGAGACCCAGTACTTC
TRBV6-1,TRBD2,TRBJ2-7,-,CASTVWRGGYEQYF,TGTGCCAGCACCGTTTGGCGGGGGGGCTACGAGCAGTACTTC
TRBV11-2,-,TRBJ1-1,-,CASSSSPAMNTEAFF,TGTGCCAGCAGCTCTAGTCCGGCGATGAACACTGAAGCTTTCTTT
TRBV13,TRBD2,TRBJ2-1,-,CASSSDGGSSSYNEQFF,TGTGCCAGCAGCTCGGACGGGGGGTCAAGCTCCTACAATGAGCAGTTCTTC
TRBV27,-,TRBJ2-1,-,CASSLGWTEYNEQFF,TGTGCCAGCAGTTTGGGCTGGACGGAATACAATGAGCAGTTCTTC
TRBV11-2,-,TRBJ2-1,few,CASSFRGNNEQFF,TGTGCCAGCAGCTTCCGGGGAAACAATGAGCAGTTCTTC
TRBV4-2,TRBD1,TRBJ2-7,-,CASSQEIQGAVYEQYF,TGTGCCAGCAGCCAGGAGATACAGGGGGCAGTATACGAGCAGTACTTC
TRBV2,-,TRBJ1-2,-,CASSEGPGPSYGYTF,TGTGCCAGCAGTGAGGGCCCGGGACCTAGCTATGGCTACACCTTC
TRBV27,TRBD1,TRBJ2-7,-,CASTVGQGGEQYF,TGTGCCAGCACCGTAGGACAGGGGGGCGAGCAGTACTTC
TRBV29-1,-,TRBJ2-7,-,CSVEAPSTYEQYF,TGCAGCGTTGAAGCCCCTAGTACCTACGAGCAGTACTTC
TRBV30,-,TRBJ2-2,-,CAWSEGSADTGELFF,TGTGCCTGGAGTGAGGGCAGTGCGGACACCGGGGAGCTGTTTTTT
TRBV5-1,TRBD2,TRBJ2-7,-,CASSLNLAGSYEQYF,TGCGCCAGCAGCTTGAACCTAGCGGGGTCCTACGAGCAGTACTTC
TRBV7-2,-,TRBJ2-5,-,CASSSDRQSETQYF,TGTGCCAGCAGCTCGGACCGGCAGTCCGAGACCCAGTACTTC
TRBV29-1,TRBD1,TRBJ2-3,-,CSTSQGIYAPDTQYF,TGCAGCACCTCACAGGGGATCTATGCCCCAGATACGCAGTATTTT
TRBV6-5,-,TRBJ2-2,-,CASSYSTAGIGELFF,TGTGCCAGCAGTTACTCGACGGCAGGGATCGGGGAGCTGTTTTTT
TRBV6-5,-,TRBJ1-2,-,CASSLGDGYTF,TGTGCCAGCAGCCTCGGTGATGGCTACACCTTC
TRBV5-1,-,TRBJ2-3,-,CASSSTRAGLKGDTQYF,TGCGCCAGCAGCTCCACGAGGGCAGGGTTAAAGGGAGATACGCAGTATTTT
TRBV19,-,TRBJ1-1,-,CASSMGSLMNTEAFF,TGTGCCAGTAGTATGGGCAGTCTAATGAACACTGAAGCTTTCTTT
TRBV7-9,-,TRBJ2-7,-,CASSNGTLYEQYF,TGTGCCAGCAGCAACGGGACACTCTACGAGCAGTACTTC
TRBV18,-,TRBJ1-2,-,CASSPRTVEAYGYTF,TGTGCCAGCTCACCACGAACCGTCGAGGCCTATGGCTACACCTTC
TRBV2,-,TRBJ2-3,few,CASSETRLDTQYF,TGTGCCAGCAGTGAAACCCGCCTGGATACGCAGTATTTT
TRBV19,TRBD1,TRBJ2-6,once,CASSIVGTGGGSGANVLTF,TGTGCCAGTAGTATAGTGGGAACAGGGGGCGGCTCTGGGGCCAACGTCCTGACTTTC
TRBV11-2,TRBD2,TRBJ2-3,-,CASSSTSGLSTDTQYF,TGTGCCAGCAGCTCCACTAGCGGCCTGAGCACAGATACGCAGTATTTT
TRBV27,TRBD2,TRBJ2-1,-,CASFPREGGTSYNEQFF,TGTGCCAGCTTCCCTCGGGAGGGCGGAACCTCCTACAATGAGCAGTTCTTC
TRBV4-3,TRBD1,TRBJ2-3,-,CASSQALGTATDTQYF,TGCGCCAGCAGCCAAGCTCTGGGGACAGCCACAGATACGCAGTATTTT
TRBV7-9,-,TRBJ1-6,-,CASSLARLSSSYNSPLHF,TGTGCCAGCAGCTTAGCGCGGCTCTCGAGCTCCTATAATTCACCCCTCCACTTT
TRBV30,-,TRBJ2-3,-,CAWSVGQFTDTQYF,TGTGCCTGGAGTGTAGGTCAGTTCACAGATACGCAGTATTTT
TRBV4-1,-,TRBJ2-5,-,CASSQVETSYRETQYF,TGCGCCAGCAGCCAAGTGGAAACTAGCTACCGGGAGACCCAGTACTTC
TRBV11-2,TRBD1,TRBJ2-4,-,CASSSSGTVAKNIQYF,TGTGCCAGCAGCTCAAGTGGGACAGTAGCCAAAAACATTCAGTACTTC
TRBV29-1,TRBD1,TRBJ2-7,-,CSVIFRDRGYEQYF,TGCAGCGTCATATTCCGGGACAGGGGCTACGAGCAGTACTTC
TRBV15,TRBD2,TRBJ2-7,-,CATSRSGLPYEQYF,TGTGCCACCAGCAGATCGGGACTACCCTACGAGCAGTACTTC
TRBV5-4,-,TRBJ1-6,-,CASSIDRNSPLHF,TGTGCCAGCAGCATCGACAGAAATTCACCCCTCCACTTT
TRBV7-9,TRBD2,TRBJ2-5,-,CASSLNLAGYQETQYF,TGTGCCAGCAGCTTAAACCTAGCGGGATATCAAGAGACCCAGTACTTC
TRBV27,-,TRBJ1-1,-,CASSLRGNTEAFF,TGTGCCAGTTCCCTCCGGGGGAACACTGAAGCTTTCTTT
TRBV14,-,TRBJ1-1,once,CASSQYVGRSEAFF,TGTGCCAGCAGCCAATACGTAGGGAGAAGTGAAGCTTTCTTT
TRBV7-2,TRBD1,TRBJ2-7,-,CASSSWTGYEQYF,TGTGCCAGCAGCTCATGGACAGGGTACGAGCAGTACTTC
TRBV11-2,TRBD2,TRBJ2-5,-,CASSLEGLAGVQETQYF,TGTGCCAGCAGCTTAGAGGGACTAGCGGGGGTGCAAGAGACCCAGTACTTC
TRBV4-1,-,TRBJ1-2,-,CASSQVQGEDYGYTF,TGCGCCAGCAGCCAAGTTCAAGGAGAGGACTATGGCTACACCTTC
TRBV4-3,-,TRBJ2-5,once,CASSQDRRGRQETQYF,TGCGCCAGCAGCCAAGATCGCCGGGGCCGGCAAGAGACCCAGTACTTC
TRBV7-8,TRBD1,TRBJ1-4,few,CASSSDRGLGEKLFF,TGTGCCAGCAGCTCGGACAGGGGGCTAGGTGAAAAACTGTTTTTT
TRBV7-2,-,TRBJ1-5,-,CASTQGADQPQHF,TGTGCCAGCACGCAAGGGGCTGATCAGCCCCAGCATTTT
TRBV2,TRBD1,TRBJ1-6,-,CASSDRVDSPLHF,TGTGCCAGCAGCGACAGGGTAGATTCACCCCTCCACTTT
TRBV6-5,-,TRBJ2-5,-,CASSPGSQETQYF,TGTGCCAGCAGCCCCGGAAGCCAAGAGACCCAGTACTTC
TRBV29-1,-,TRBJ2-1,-,CSVGQSPYNEQFF,TGCAGCGTAGGACAGAGCCCCTACAATGAGCAGTTCTTC
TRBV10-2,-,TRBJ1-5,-,CASATGLGSNQPQHF,TGCGCCAGCGCCACGGGGCTGGGGAGCAATCAGCCCCAGCATTTT
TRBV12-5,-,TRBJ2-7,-,CASGLEARGSEQYF,TGTGCTAGTGGTTTGGAAGCACGGGGGTCCGAGCAGTACTTC